This TCR beta chain was captured by sequencing in a study of T cells in Graves' hyperthyroidism and ophthalmopathy. Findings and limits, study-wide: Researchers found most expanded thyroid clonotypes above 0.001 in blood as well.

Amplified TCR beta CDR3 regions derived from RNA transcripts. TCR CDR3 regions were first amplified by RT-PCR with HTBI primers. In TCRdb, the multiplex PCR reads were re-called with MiXCR into one record per CDR3 protein. The data hold 650,000 to 750,000 distinct CDR3 sequences, with about 14% observed a single time. The table lists this clonotype with many counts. The antigen remains unidentified. This receptor was obtained from a woman in her late teens or twenties with Graves' hyperthyroidism. Specimen: blood.

This chain's CDR3 is CASSRDVGSYNEQFF. The CDR3 coding sequence is TGTGCCAGCAGCCGGGACGTAGGGTCGTACAATGAGCAGTTCTTC. This chain links TRBV9 with TRBJ2-1, with D perhaps matching TRBD1 or TRBD2 (5 bases each). The CDR3 has 15 residues. Germline assignment: CDR1 SGDLS and CDR2 YYNGEE. Trimming stripped 4 bases from V and 4 bases from J, with 15 bases between.